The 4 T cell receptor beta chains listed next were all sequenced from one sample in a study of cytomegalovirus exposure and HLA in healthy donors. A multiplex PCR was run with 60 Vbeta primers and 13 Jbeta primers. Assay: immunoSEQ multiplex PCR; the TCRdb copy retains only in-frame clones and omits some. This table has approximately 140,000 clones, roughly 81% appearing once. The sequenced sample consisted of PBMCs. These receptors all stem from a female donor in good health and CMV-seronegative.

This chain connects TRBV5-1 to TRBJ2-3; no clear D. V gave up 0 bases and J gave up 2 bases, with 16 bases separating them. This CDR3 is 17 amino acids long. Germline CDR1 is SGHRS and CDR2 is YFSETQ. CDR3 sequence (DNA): TGCGCCAGCAGCTTGGTTGAGACTCAAGTCTTCACAGATACGCAGTATTTT. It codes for CASSLVETQVFTDTQYF.

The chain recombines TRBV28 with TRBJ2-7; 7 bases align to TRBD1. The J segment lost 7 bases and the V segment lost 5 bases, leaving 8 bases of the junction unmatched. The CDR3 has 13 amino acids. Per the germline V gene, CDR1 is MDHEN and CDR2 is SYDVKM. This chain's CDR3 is CASSPGGVGEQYF. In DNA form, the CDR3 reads TGTGCCAGCAGTCCAGGGGGTGTTGGGGAGCAGTACTTC.

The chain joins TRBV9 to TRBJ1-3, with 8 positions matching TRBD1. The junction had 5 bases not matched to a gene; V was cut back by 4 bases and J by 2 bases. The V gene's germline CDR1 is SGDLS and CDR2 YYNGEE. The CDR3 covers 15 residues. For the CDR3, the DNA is TGTGCCAGCAGCCCTCAGGGGGCGCCTGGAAACACCATATATTTT. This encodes CASSPQGAPGNTIYF. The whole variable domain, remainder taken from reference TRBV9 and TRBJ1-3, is DSGVTQTPKHLITATGQRVTLRCSPRSGDLSVYWYQQSLDQGLQFLIQYYNGEERAKGNILERFSAQQFPDLHSELNLSSLELGDSALYFCASSPQGAPGNTIYFGEGSWLTVV.

The CDR3 sequence is CASSFLQVSYEQYF. DNA of the CDR3: TGTGCCAGCAGCTTCTTACAAGTCTCCTACGAGCAGTACTTC. The chain uses TRBV5-6 and TRBJ2-7, with D uncertain. CDR3 length: 14 residues. Germline lookup yields CDR1 SGHDT and CDR2 YYEEEE. V lost 2 bases and J lost 0, with 9 bases in between.